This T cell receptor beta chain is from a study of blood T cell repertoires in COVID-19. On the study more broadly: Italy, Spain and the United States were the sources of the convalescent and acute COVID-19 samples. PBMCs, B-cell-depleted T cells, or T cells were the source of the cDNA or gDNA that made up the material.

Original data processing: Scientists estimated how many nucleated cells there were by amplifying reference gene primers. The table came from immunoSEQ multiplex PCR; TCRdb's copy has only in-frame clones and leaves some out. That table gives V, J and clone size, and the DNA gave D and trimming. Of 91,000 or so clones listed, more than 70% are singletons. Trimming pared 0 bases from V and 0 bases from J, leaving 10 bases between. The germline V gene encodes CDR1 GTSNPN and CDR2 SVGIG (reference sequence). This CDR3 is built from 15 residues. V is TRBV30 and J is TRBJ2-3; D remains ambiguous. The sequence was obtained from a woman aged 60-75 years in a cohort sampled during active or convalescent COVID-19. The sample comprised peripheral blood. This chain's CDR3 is CAWSVGSTSTDTQYF. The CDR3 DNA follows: TGTGCCTGGAGTGTAGGCTCGACTAGCACAGATACGCAGTATTTT.